Listed here is a single T cell receptor (beta chain). Its antigen target is currently unknown. No quality values exist for individual bases; no much larger clone is one base distant. This sample was taken from a study of response to subunit inactivated influenza vaccine (dated by TCRdb to 2016 to 2019). Some background on the complete study: Deep quantitative profiling of the T cell receptor repertoire was used in the study to follow responses to a trivalent subunit inactivated influenza vaccine.

The research as a whole found: The authors proposed that each seasonal influenza vaccination may bring in only a limited number of new T cells.

The CDR3 runs 15 amino acids, cysteine and phenylalanine included. The CDR3 DNA has 45 bases and is translated from base 1. Based on the germline V gene, the CDR1 and CDR2 sequences are SNHLY and FYNNEI. V is cut back by 8 bases and J by 1 base, with 6 bases in the junction unmatched. Library preparation was by RT-PCR. Sequencing took place on an Illumina HiSeq 2500. TCRdb itself trimmed the public reads at Q25 with fastp, ran MiXCR and retained productive beta chains. Identical CDR3 protein sequences are pooled into one entry, listed with their most common genes and DNA. The sample table shows 650,000 to 800,000 distinct CDR3 sequences, and roughly 13% are seen once. The top ten hold less than 7% of the sample.

The receptor chain draws on TRBV2 and TRBJ2-3, and TRBD2 aligns with 10 junction nucleotides. The sample was PBMCs from blood, taken roughly 15 days before vaccination. The TCR originated in a man aged 45 to 65 who received an inactivated influenza vaccine. Donor details come from another sample of the same person, matched by shared clones. In nucleotide form, the sequence is TGTGCCAGCGGAGCGGGAGGGGTGGGCACAGATACGCAGTATTTT. It specifies CASGAGGVGTDTQYF.